Only one count was recorded for the clone carrying this TCR beta chain. Its specificity is not known. This sample is drawn from a study of PD-1 blockade in classical Hodgkin lymphoma. CDR1 LNHDA and CDR2 SQIVND come from the germline V gene (reference sequence). CDR3 length: 16 amino acids. Between the trimmed V and J ends, which lost 2 bases and 4 bases, there was a span of 15 bases. Study-level results: Newly diagnosed patients reportedly had lower baseline TCR diversity than healthy donors. CD4+ TCR diversity, unlike CD8+, rose significantly by C4D1. Those achieving complete response showed baseline diversity like newly diagnosed patients.

Time point defined: cycle 4 day 1 (C4D1), after less than 7 weeks of nivolumab. All patients experienced relapse after autologous stem cell transplantation, and brentuximab vedotin exposure was variable. The method was immunoSEQ multiplex PCR; TCRdb's version includes in-frame clones alone and lacks a portion of them. This table holds some 86,000 clones, roughly nine tenths found once. The sample was peripheral blood mononuclear cells (PBMCs), taken before the fourth cycle of nivolumab. The J gene is TRBJ2-1, the V gene TRBV19, with D perhaps matching TRBD1 (5 bases). The TCR was taken from a human donor with classical Hodgkin lymphoma. CDR3: CASSILLTGAYNEQFF. In DNA, the CDR3 is TGTGCCAGTAGTATACTCTTAACAGGAGCTTACAATGAGCAGTTCTTC. Using reference TRBV19 and TRBJ2-1 for the parts outside the CDR3, the full variable domain is DGGITQSPKYLFRKEGQNVTLSCEQNLNHDAMYWYRQDPGQGLRLIYYSQIVNDFQKGDIAEGYSVSREKKESFPLTVTSAQKNPTAFYLCASSILLTGAYNEQFFGPGTRLTVL.